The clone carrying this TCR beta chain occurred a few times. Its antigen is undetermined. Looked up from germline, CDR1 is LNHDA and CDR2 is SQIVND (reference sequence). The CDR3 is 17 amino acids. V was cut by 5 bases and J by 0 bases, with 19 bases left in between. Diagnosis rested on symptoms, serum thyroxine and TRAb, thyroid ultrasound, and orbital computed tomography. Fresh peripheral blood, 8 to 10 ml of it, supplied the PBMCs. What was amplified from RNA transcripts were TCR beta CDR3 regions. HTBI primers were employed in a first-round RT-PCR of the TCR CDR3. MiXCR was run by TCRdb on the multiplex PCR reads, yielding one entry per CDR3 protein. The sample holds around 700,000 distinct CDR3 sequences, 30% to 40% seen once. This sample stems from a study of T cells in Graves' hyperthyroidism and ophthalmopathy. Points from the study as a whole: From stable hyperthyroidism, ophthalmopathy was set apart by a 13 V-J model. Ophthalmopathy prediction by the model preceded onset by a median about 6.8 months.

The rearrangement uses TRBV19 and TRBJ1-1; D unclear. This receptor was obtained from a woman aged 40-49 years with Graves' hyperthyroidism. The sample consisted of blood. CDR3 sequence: CASSAPEGVEMNTEAFF. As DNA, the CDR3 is TGTGCCAGTAGTGCCCCTGAGGGCGTCGAGATGAACACTGAAGCTTTCTTT.